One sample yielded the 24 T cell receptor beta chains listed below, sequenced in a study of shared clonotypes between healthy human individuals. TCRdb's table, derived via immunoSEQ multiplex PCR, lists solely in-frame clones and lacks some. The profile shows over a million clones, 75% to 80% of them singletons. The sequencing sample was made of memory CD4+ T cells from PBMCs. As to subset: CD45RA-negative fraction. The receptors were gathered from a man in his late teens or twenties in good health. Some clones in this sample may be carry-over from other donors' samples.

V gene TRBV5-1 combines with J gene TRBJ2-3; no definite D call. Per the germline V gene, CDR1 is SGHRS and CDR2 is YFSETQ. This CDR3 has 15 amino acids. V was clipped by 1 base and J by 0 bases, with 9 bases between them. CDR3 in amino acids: CASSLRRGSTDTQYF. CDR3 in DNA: TGCGCCAGCAGCTTGCGGCGTGGGAGCACAGATACGCAGTATTTT. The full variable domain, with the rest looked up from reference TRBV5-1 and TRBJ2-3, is KAGVTQTPRYLIKTRGQQVTLSCSPISGHRSVSWYQQTPGQGLQFLFEYFSETQRNKGNFPGRFSGRQFSNSRSEMNVSTLELGDSALYLCASSLRRGSTDTQYFGPGTRLTVL.

The CDR3 DNA follows: TGTGCCAGCAGACTCGGACAGGGTAACAATCAGCCCCAGCATTTT. Protein product: CASRLGQGNNQPQHF. The chain couples TRBV28 to TRBJ1-5; 8 bases line up with TRBD1. The CDR3 has 15 amino acids. With 6 bases clipped from V and 3 bases from J, the junction kept 7 bases outside the gene matches. The germline V gene has CDR1 MDHEN and CDR2 SYDVKM.

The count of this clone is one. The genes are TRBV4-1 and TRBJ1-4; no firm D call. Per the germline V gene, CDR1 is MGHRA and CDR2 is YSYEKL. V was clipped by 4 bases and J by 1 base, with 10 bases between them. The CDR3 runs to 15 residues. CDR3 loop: CASSPIGLTNEKLFF. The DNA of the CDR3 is TGCGCCAGCAGCCCTATAGGCCTAACTAATGAAAAACTGTTTTTT.

The CDR3 region has the DNA TGCGCCAGCAGAAGGAATAGCCCCCAAGAGACCCAGTACTTC. Its protein product is CASRRNSPQETQYF. The gene calls are TRBV5-1 and TRBJ2-5; D not certain. CDR3 length: 14 amino acids. Germline values: CDR1 SGHRS, CDR2 YFSETQ. V was pared by 5 bases and J by 1 base, with 12 bases between.

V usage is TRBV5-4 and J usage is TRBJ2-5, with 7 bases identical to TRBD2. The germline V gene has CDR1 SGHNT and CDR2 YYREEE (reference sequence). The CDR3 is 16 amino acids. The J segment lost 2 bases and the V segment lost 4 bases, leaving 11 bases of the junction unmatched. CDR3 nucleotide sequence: TGTGCCAGCAGCCCCCGTCTTCGGGAGGAACAAGAGACCCAGTACTTC. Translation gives CASSPRLREEQETQYF.

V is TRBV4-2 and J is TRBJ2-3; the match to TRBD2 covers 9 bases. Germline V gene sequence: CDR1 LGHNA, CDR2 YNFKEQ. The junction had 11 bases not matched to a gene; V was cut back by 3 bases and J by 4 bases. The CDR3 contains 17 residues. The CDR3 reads CASSQTSGPDRADTQYF. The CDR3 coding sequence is TGTGCCAGCAGCCAGACTAGCGGACCTGACCGAGCAGATACGCAGTATTTT.

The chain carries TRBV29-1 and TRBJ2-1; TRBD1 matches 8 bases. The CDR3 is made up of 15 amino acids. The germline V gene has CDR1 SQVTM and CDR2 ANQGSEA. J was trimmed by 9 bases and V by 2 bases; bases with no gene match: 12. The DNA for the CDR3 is TGCAGCGTTGAACCGGCAGGGGGCTTGTCGGGTGAGCAGTTCTTC. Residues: CSVEPAGGLSGEQFF.

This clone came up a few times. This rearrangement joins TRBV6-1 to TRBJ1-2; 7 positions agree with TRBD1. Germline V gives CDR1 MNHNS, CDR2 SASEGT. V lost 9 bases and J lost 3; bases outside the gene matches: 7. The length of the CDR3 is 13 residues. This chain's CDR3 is CASDRDSYYGYTF. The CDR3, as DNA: TGTGCCAGTGACCGGGACAGCTACTATGGCTACACCTTC.

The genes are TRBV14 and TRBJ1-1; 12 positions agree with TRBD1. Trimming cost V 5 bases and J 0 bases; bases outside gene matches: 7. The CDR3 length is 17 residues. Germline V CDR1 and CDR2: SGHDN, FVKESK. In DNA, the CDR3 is TGTGCCAGCAGCGCCCGGGACAGGGGGCGGGTGAACACTGAAGCTTTCTTT. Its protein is CASSARDRGRVNTEAFF.

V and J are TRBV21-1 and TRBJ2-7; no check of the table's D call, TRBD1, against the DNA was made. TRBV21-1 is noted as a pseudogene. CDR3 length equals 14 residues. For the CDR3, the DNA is TGTGCCAGCAGCAAAGCGGGACACTCCTACGAGCAGTACTTC. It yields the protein CASSKAGHSYEQYF.

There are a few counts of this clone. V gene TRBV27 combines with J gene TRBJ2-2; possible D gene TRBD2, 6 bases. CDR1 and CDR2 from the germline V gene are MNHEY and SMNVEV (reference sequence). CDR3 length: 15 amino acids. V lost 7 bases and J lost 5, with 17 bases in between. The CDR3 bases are TGTGCCAGCAAGTACGGGAGTGTTGTGACCGGGGAGCTGTTTTTT. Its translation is CASKYGSVVTGELFF.

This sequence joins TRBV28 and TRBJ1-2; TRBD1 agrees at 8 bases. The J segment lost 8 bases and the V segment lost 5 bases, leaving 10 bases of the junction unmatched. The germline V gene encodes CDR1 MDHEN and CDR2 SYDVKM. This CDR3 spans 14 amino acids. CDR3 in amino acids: CASSEVTGDRGYTF. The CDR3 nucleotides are TGTGCCAGCAGTGAAGTGACAGGGGATAGGGGCTACACCTTC.

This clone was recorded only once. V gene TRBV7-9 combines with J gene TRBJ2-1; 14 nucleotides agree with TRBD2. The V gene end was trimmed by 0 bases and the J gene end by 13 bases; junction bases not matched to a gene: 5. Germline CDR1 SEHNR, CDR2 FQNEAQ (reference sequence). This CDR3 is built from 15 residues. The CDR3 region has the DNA TGTGCCAGCAGCTTAGCCGGGACTAGCGGGAGTTCACAGTTCTTC. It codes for CASSLAGTSGSSQFF.

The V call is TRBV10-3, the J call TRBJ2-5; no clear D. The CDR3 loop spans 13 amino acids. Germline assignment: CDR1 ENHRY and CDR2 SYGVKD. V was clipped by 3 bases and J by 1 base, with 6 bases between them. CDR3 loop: CAISDRAQETQYF. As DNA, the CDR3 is TGTGCCATCAGTGACAGAGCCCAAGAGACCCAGTACTTC.

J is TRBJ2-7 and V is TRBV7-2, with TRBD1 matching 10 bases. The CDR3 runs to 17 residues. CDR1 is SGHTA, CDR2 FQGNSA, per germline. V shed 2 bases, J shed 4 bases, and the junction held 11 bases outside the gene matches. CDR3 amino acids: CASSLLRRRQGAYEQYF. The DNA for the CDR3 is TGTGCCAGCAGCTTACTTCGACGCAGACAGGGGGCGTACGAGCAGTACTTC.

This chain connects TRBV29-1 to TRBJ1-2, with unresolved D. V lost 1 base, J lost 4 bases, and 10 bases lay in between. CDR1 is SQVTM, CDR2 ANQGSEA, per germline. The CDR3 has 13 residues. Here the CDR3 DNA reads TGCAGCGTTGAAGGGGCCTTGCGCTATGGCTACACCTTC. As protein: CSVEGALRYGYTF.

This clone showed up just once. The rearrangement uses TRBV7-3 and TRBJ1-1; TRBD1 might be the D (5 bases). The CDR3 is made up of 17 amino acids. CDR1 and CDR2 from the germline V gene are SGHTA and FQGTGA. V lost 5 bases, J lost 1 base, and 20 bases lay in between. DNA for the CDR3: TGTGCCAGCAGCCCCGGGCCCCTTAATGGGGGGAACACTGAAGCTTTCTTT. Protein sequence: CASSPGPLNGGNTEAFF.

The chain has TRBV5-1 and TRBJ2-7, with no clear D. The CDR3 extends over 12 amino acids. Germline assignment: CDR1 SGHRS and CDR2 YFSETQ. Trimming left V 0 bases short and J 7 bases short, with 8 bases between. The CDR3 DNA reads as TGCGCCAGCAGCTTGGCCATTGGGGAGCAGTACTTC. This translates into CASSLAIGEQYF.

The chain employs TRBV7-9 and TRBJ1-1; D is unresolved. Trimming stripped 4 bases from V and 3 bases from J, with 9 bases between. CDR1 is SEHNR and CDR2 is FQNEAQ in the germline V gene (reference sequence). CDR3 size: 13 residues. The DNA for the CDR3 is TGTGCCAGCAGCTATTATGGGGACACTGAAGCTTTCTTT. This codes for CASSYYGDTEAFF.

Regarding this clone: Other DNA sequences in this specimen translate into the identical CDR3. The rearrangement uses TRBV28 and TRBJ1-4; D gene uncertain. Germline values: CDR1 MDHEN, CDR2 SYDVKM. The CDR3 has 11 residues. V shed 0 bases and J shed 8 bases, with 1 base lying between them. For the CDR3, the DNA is TGTGCCAGCAGTTTATGGGAAAAACTGTTTTTT. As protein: CASSLWEKLFF. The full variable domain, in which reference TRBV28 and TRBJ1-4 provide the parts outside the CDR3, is DVKVTQSSRYLVKRTGEKVFLECVQDMDHENMFWYRQDPGLGLRLIYFSYDVKMKEKGDIPEGYSVSREKKERFSLILESASTNQTSMYLCASSLWEKLFFGSGTQLSVL.

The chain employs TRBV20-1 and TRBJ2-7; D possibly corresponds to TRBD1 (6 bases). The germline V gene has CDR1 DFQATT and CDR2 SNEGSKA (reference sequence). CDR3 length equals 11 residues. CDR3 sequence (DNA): TGCAGGGTACAGGGTCCCTACGAGCAGTACTTC. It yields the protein CRVQGPYEQYF.

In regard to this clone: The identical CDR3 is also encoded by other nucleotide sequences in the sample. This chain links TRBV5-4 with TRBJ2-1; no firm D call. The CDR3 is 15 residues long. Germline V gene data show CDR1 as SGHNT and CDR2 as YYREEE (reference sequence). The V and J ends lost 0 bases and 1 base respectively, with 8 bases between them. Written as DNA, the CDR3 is TGTGCCAGCAGCTTGGGGCAAGGTTCCTACAATGAGCAGTTCTTC. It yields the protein CASSLGQGSYNEQFF.

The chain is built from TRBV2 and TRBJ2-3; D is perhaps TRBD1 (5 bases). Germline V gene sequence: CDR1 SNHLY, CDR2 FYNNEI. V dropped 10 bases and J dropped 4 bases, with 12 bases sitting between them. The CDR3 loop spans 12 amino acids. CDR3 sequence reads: CATQGIADTQYF. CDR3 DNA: TGTGCCACCCAGGGAATTGCAGATACGCAGTATTTT.

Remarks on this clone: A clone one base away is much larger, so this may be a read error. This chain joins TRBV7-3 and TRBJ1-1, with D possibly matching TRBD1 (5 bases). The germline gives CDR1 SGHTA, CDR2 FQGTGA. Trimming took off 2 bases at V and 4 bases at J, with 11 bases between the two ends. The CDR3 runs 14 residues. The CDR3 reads CASSLLGEGTEAFF. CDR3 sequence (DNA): TGTGCCAGCAGCTTATTGGGGGAGGGCACTGAAGCTTTCTTT.